This TCR beta chain derives from a study of cytomegalovirus exposure and HLA in healthy donors. The CDR3 length is 16 residues. V trimming: 3 bases; J trimming: 4 bases; junction bases outside the gene matches: 7. Germline V gives CDR1 SGHDT, CDR2 YYEEEE. Study findings and constraints: TCR beta sequences numbering over 15,000 were associated with HLA alleles at 0.05 false discovery rate in a later analysis. Researchers reported in a later analysis that a missense DCLRE1C variant was tied to TCR beta V- and J-gene trimming. As a later analysis revealed, the rate of TCR association differed by HLA locus, with DRB1 most and HLA-C fewest.

13 Jbeta primers and 60 Vbeta primers were used for the PCR. Method: immunoSEQ multiplex PCR; TCRdb's copy keeps in-frame clones and lacks some. The sample lists over 130,000 clones, 82% occurring once. As regards this clone: The target antigen is unknown.

The chain recombines TRBV5-6 with TRBJ2-3; 11 nucleotides line up with TRBD2. This clonotype was sampled from a male donor in good health and CMV-seronegative. The sequenced sample consisted of PBMCs. The CDR3 DNA reads as TGTGCCAGCAGCTCCCAAACTAGCGGGAGTGCAGATACGCAGTATTTT. It encodes CASSSQTSGSADTQYF.